This T cell receptor beta chain was identified in a study of T cell clones after liver transplantation (dated by TCRdb to between 2018 and 2021). Turning to the overall study: ITN030ST, the source of the samples, was a randomized trial that attempted immunosuppression withdrawal within 2 years of liver transplantation. Third party-reactive TCRbeta sequences were also identified from pre-transplant MLRs to serve as an antigen-independent comparator for donor-reactive sequences. The subjects received no induction therapy and were kept on standard immunosuppression until randomization at 12-24 months post-transplant. Blood samples were collected pre-transplant, pre-randomization before withdrawal, and post-randomization after either complete withdrawal or failed withdrawal. The study cohort included 8 liver transplant recipients, of whom 3 were classified as tolerant and 5 as non-tolerant. Tolerance meant complete immunosuppression withdrawal for at least one year without liver enzymes rising beyond twice the upper limit of normal. Donor-reactive T cell clones were identified by TCRbeta sequencing following a pre-transplant mixed lymphocyte reaction and were subsequently tracked in post-transplant blood. Three of the eight recipients were HCV-positive; the others were transplanted for non-autoimmune, non-viral indications. The research as a whole found: Since no allograft tissue specimens were available, donor-reactive T cells may have migrated into the graft instead of being deleted. Donor-reactive sequences declined more than third party-reactive ones, suggesting partial antigen-specific deletion unrelated to withdrawal success. Once repertoire turnover was taken into account, donor-reactive detection showed a significant reduction for CD4 in 7 of 8 subjects and for CD8 in 8 of 8. The conclusions were preliminary, being limited by small, heterogeneous patient numbers and by non-standardized post-transplant time points. A significant post-transplant decrease in circulating donor-reactive CD4 TCRbeta sequences was observed in most of the 8 subjects, irrespective of tolerance or HCV status. Low numbers of available donor cells limited the measurable donor-reactive repertoire in two subjects.

Notes on this clone: It lacks a known antigen. It has no much larger one-base neighbor in the sample; base qualities were not kept.

High-throughput TCRbeta CDR3 sequencing of frozen genomic DNA was performed by immunoSEQ, with PCR amplification, mapping, bias correction and internal controls included. The original pipeline was this. Productive rearrangements were kept, and unique TCRbeta sequences were defined by CDR3 nucleotide sequence plus V and J gene. Donor-reactive sequences required at least 5-fold expansion in CFSE-low cells versus unstimulated pre-transplant cells and at least 0.01% frequency. Per-subject minimum frequency thresholds, based on the lowest-template unstimulated sample, ensured at least 90% detection power. Jensen-Shannon divergence between the top 1000 TCRbeta sequences post- versus pre-transplant served as the measure of repertoire turnover. Two-sided Fisher's exact tests were used to test for changes in how often donor-reactive sequences were detected. In TCRdb, the immuneACCESS table is reduced to in-frame sequences with V and J assigned. These tables do not hold every clone; where another copy was compared, an unresolved V gene accounts for under half, and the others remain unexplained. V and J calls plus clone size are reproduced from that table; the DNA served to infer D and trimming. In this sample the table shows 72,000 or so clones, approximately 87% of which occur a single time. Jointly, the top ten make up 2.8% of the sample.

Thawed unstimulated PBMCs were stained for CD3, CD4 and CD8 and FACS-sorted into CD3+CD4+ and CD3+CD8+ populations. All 8 studied subjects were randomized to withdrawal of immunosuppression. The Qiagen DNeasy Blood and Tissue Kit was used to isolate genomic DNA. The CDR1 and CDR2 encoded by the germline V gene (reference sequence) are MNHNY and SVGAGI. The junction shows trimming of 4 bases on V and 7 bases on J, and the gene matches do not reach 5 bases of it. From the cysteine through the phenylalanine, the CDR3 covers 14 amino acids. The only DNA kept is the CDR3, 42 bases in frame from the first base.

This receptor was taken from a human patient who received a liver transplant. After a transplant, some T cells may be of graft donor origin. This receptor chain uses TRBV6-6 and TRBJ1-5; 9 of the junction bases match TRBD1. Specimen: CD4+ T cells from blood, collected at the 22-month timepoint. The nucleotide sequence reads TGTGCCAGCAGTTGGGGACAGGGTGGGCAGCCCCAGCATTTT. This codes for CASSWGQGGQPQHF.